Each of the 30 T cell receptor beta chains below was sequenced from the same sample in a study of control samples from healthy donors and cancer patients. The assay was immunoSEQ multiplex PCR, and TCRdb's table has in-frame clones only and misses some. The profile shows about 410,000 clones, around 90% of them singletons. Material for sequencing was PBMCs. These receptors came from a man aged 40-50 years with head and neck cancer.

CDR3: CASSFRAGRGSVETQYF. CDR3 DNA sequence: TGTGCCAGCAGTTTCCGGGCGGGCCGCGGGAGCGTGGAGACCCAGTACTTC. The chain uses TRBV27 and TRBJ2-5, with TRBD2 matching 7 bases. With V trimmed by 3 bases and J by 5 bases, 15 bases remained unmatched. Germline values: CDR1 MNHEY, CDR2 SMNVEV (reference sequence). The CDR3 totals 17 residues.

V and J are TRBV4-1 and TRBJ1-1, with 8 bases fitting TRBD1. Trimming at V came to 0 bases and at J to 5 bases, leaving 14 bases not matched to a gene. Germline V gene sequence: CDR1 MGHRA, CDR2 YSYEKL. The CDR3 is 18 amino acids. CDR3 in amino acids: CASSQEEGRGRGWTEAFF. In DNA, the CDR3 is TGCGCCAGCAGCCAAGAGGAGGGCAGGGGGCGCGGGTGGACTGAAGCTTTCTTT.

In this sample, this clone turned up once. The V gene is TRBV19, the J gene TRBJ1-2; 8 bases fit TRBD1. The CDR3 has 15 amino acids. The germline V gene encodes CDR1 LNHDA and CDR2 SQIVND (reference sequence). The V and J ends lost 7 bases and 2 bases, in that order; junction bases with no gene match: 9. The CDR3 protein is CASTLTGQGNYGYTF. The CDR3 DNA reads as TGTGCCAGTACCTTAACCGGACAGGGCAACTATGGCTACACCTTC.

This sequence joins TRBV4-2 and TRBJ2-3, with TRBD1 as a possible D gene (6 bases). Germline CDR1 LGHNA, CDR2 YNFKEQ. Trimming took 1 base from V and 4 from J, leaving 12 bases between them. This CDR3 region has 15 residues. The CDR3 spells CASSQAGGGSDTQYF. CDR3 DNA sequence: TGTGCCAGCAGCCAAGCTGGGGGCGGCTCAGATACGCAGTATTTT.

This clone showed up many times. This sequence joins TRBV4-1 and TRBJ2-7, with 7 bases matching TRBD1. Germline V gene data show CDR1 as MGHRA and CDR2 as YSYEKL. With V trimmed by 5 bases and J by 2 bases, 6 bases remained unmatched. There are 14 residues in the CDR3. The CDR3 region is CASSTRTGTYEQYF. For the CDR3, the DNA is TGCGCCAGCAGCACACGGACAGGAACCTACGAGCAGTACTTC.

V and J are TRBV5-6 and TRBJ2-7, with D possibly TRBD1 on 5 matching bases. Looked up from germline, CDR1 is SGHDT and CDR2 is YYEEEE. The V gene lost 2 bases and the J gene lost 7 bases, with 22 bases spanning the gap. The CDR3 totals 16 residues. In DNA form, the CDR3 reads TGTGCCAGCAGCTTCCGTCCCCAGCAGGGCCCTAGGGAGCAGTACTTC. Protein product: CASSFRPQQGPREQYF.

The chain uses TRBV30 and TRBJ2-5, with D unclear. The CDR3 is 14 amino acids. Germline assignment: CDR1 GTSNPN and CDR2 SVGIG (reference sequence). V gave up 0 bases and J gave up 0 bases, with 8 bases separating them. The CDR3 sequence is CAWSVGFYQETQYF. DNA of the CDR3: TGTGCCTGGAGTGTCGGTTTCTACCAAGAGACCCAGTACTTC. The entire variable domain, with the rest obtained from reference TRBV30 and TRBJ2-5, is as follows: SQTIHQWPATLVQPVGSPLSLECTVEGTSNPNLYWYRQAAGRGLQLLFYSVGIGQISSEVPQNLSASRPQDRQFILSSKKLLLSDSGFYLCAWSVGFYQETQYFGPGTRLLVL.

The rearrangement joins TRBV28 to TRBJ2-7, with D unclear. Germline lookup yields CDR1 MDHEN and CDR2 SYDVKM. The V end was cut by 5 bases, the J end by 1 base, with 12 bases between. This CDR3 contains 14 residues. The CDR3 DNA follows: TGTGCCAGCAGTCCACTCGACGGTTCCTACGAGCAGTACTTC. Protein sequence: CASSPLDGSYEQYF.

The chain combines TRBV5-6 with TRBJ2-1, with 8 nucleotides matching TRBD1. The germline gives CDR1 SGHDT, CDR2 YYEEEE. The CDR3 is 15 residues long. The trim removed 5 bases at V and 9 bases at J, leaving 13 bases unmatched. The CDR3 sequence is CASRQYLTGGGEQFF. The CDR3 DNA follows: TGTGCCAGCAGGCAATACTTAACAGGGGGTGGTGAGCAGTTCTTC.

The chain recombines TRBV5-1 with TRBJ1-3; perhaps TRBD1 as D (6 bases). V was trimmed by 7 bases and J by 1 base, leaving 12 bases between them. Germline values: CDR1 SGHRS, CDR2 YFSETQ. The CDR3 is made up of 14 amino acids. The CDR3 DNA reads as TGCGCCAGCCGGGGGGGCTCTTCTGGAAACACCATATATTTT. Residues: CASRGGSSGNTIYF.

V gene TRBV6-6 combines with J gene TRBJ1-1; D ambiguous. V lost 0 bases and J 5 bases, leaving 10 bases between the germline ends. This CDR3 contains 14 residues. CDR1 and CDR2 (germline): MNHNY, SVGAGI (reference sequence). CDR3 sequence (DNA): TGTGCCAGCAGTTACTCGACCTCGGCGACTGAAGCTTTCTTT. Translation gives CASSYSTSATEAFF.

This sequence joins TRBV11-3 and TRBJ2-1; D not resolved. The CDR3 sequence is 14 residues long. CDR1 and CDR2 from the germline V gene are SGHNT and YENEEA. Trimming left V 5 bases short and J 8 bases short, with 16 bases between. CDR3 amino acids: CASSLGPIPDEQFF. DNA for the CDR3: TGTGCCAGCAGCCTCGGACCCATCCCGGATGAGCAGTTCTTC.

This chain links TRBV5-4 with TRBJ2-6, with D unresolved. The germline CDR1 and CDR2 sequences are SGHNT and YYREEE (reference sequence). This CDR3 region has 16 residues. The V gene lost 2 bases and the J gene lost 0 bases, with 9 bases spanning the gap. CDR3 sequence: CASSLVQFSGANVLTF. CDR3 bases: TGTGCCAGCAGCTTAGTACAGTTCTCTGGGGCCAACGTCCTGACTTTC.

CDR3 sequence (DNA): TGCGCCAGCAGCGATGGACAGAGCCAAGAGACCCAGTACTTC. It encodes CASSDGQSQETQYF. V is TRBV5-1 and J is TRBJ2-5; maybe TRBD1 (6 bases). Germline CDR1 and CDR2: SGHRS and YFSETQ. Trimming left V 4 bases short and J 1 base short, with 11 bases between. The CDR3 loop spans 14 amino acids.

The chain employs TRBV5-1 and TRBJ2-6; D is unclear. Germline V gives CDR1 SGHRS, CDR2 YFSETQ. With 4 bases removed from V and 1 base from J, the gap between germline ends came to 12 bases. The CDR3 covers 16 residues. CDR3: CASSQNMGSGANVLTF. CDR3 sequence (DNA): TGCGCCAGCAGCCAGAATATGGGGTCTGGGGCCAACGTCCTGACTTTC.

The J gene is TRBJ1-1, the V gene TRBV9; D is ambiguous. The CDR3 spans 14 residues. Germline V lookup: CDR1 SGDLS, CDR2 YYNGEE. Trimming stripped 4 bases from V and 1 base from J, with 11 bases between. CDR3 amino acids: CASSPQTRNTEAFF. As DNA, the CDR3 is TGTGCCAGCAGCCCCCAAACACGGAACACTGAAGCTTTCTTT.

This rearrangement joins TRBV3-1 (or the pseudogene TRBV3-2) to TRBJ2-7, with 9 bases fitting TRBD2. This CDR3 region has 16 residues. Germline lookup yields CDR1 LGHDT and CDR2 YNNKEL (reference sequence). V was clipped by 5 bases and J by 6 bases; unmatched bases: 14. DNA of the CDR3: TGTGCCAGCAGCATCAATTTAGCGGGAGTGTCATTCGAGCAGTACTTC. Protein sequence: CASSINLAGVSFEQYF.

The chain is built from TRBV7-6 and TRBJ2-7; D gene unclear. Germline V gene sequence: CDR1 SGHVS, CDR2 FNYEAQ. The CDR3 is 12 amino acids. Trimming cost V 2 bases and J 3 bases, with 5 bases left between them. Written as DNA, the CDR3 is TGTGCCAGCAGCTTAAAAGGCTACGAGCAGTACTTC. This encodes CASSLKGYEQYF.

The chain recombines TRBV6-2 or TRBV6-3 with TRBJ2-5; 14 bases are a match to TRBD2. J was trimmed by 4 bases and V by 2 bases; bases with no gene match: 0. From germline, CDR1 is MNHEY and CDR2 SVGEGT. The CDR3 runs 15 residues. CDR3 sequence reads: CASSYGLAGGETQYF. As DNA, the CDR3 is TGTGCCAGCAGTTACGGACTAGCGGGGGGAGAGACCCAGTACTTC.

The chain carries TRBV6-2 or TRBV6-3 and TRBJ1-2; TRBD1 is a possible D gene (5 bases). This CDR3 comprises 14 residues. The V gene's germline CDR1 is MNHEY and CDR2 SVGEGT. Trimming removed 4 bases at V and 5 bases at J, with 14 bases between. CDR3: CASSFGRGVYGYTF. The CDR3, as DNA: TGTGCCAGCAGTTTCGGCCGAGGGGTTTATGGCTACACCTTC.

The J gene is TRBJ1-5, the V gene TRBV10-3, with D unresolved. Germline CDR1 is ENHRY and CDR2 is SYGVKD. The V gene lost 4 bases and the J gene lost 0 bases, with 7 bases spanning the gap. The CDR3 has 14 amino acids. CDR3 in DNA: TGTGCCATCAGTGCAGCTTATAGCAATCAGCCCCAGCATTTT. Translated, it gives CAISAAYSNQPQHF.

The chain carries TRBV2 and TRBJ1-1; tentatively, D is TRBD1 (6 bases). CDR3 length: 16 amino acids. Between the trimmed V and J ends, which lost 6 bases and 1 base, there was a span of 18 bases. CDR1 SNHLY and CDR2 FYNNEI come from the germline V gene. Here the CDR3 reads CASSTPWGGSNTEAFF. CDR3 coding DNA: TGTGCCAGCAGCACCCCCTGGGGGGGCTCGAACACTGAAGCTTTCTTT.

The chain couples TRBV9 to TRBJ1-3; D ambiguous. Trimming left V 6 bases short and J 0 bases short, with 10 bases between. This CDR3 has 14 residues. Germline V gene data show CDR1 as SGDLS and CDR2 as YYNGEE. The CDR3 sequence is CASNVAGSGNTIYF. For the CDR3, the DNA is TGTGCCAGCAACGTCGCCGGCTCTGGAAACACCATATATTTT.

This chain uses TRBV30 with TRBJ1-6, with 7 bases lining up with TRBD1. CDR3 length: 15 amino acids. The germline CDR1 and CDR2 sequences are GTSNPN and SVGIG (reference sequence). The V and J ends lost 1 base and 5 bases, in that order; junction bases with no gene match: 5. CDR3 sequence: CAWSALDRDNSPLHF. For the CDR3, the DNA is TGTGCCTGGAGTGCCCTAGACAGGGATAATTCACCCCTCCACTTT. Combining the CDR3 with reference TRBV30 and TRBJ1-6 gives the whole variable domain SQTIHQWPATLVQPVGSPLSLECTVEGTSNPNLYWYRQAAGRGLQLLFYSVGIGQISSEVPQNLSASRPQDRQFILSSKKLLLSDSGFYLCAWSALDRDNSPLHFGNGTRLTVT.

This clone showed up just once. The DNA of the CDR3 is TGTGCCAGTAGTCCGATGGGACTAGCGGATTTATACAATGAGCAGTTCTTC. Its protein product is CASSPMGLADLYNEQFF. The V call is TRBV19, the J call TRBJ2-1, with 11 bases identical to TRBD2. V lost 5 bases and J lost 4; bases outside the gene matches: 10. The CDR3 has 17 residues. CDR1 LNHDA and CDR2 SQIVND come from the germline V gene (reference sequence).

Concerning this clone: Germline is not matched at one junction end, which may reflect a read error. This chain joins TRBV20-1 and TRBJ2-7; 8 nucleotides line up with TRBD1. Germline-derived CDR1 and CDR2 are DFQATT and SNEGSKA (reference sequence). The CDR3 covers 10 residues. CDR3 residues: CSASGQGQWF. DNA for the CDR3: TGCAGTGCTTCCGGACAGGGCCAGTGGTTC.

This chain joins TRBV9 and TRBJ2-7, with D tentatively TRBD2 (5 bases). The V gene lost 4 bases and the J gene lost 4 bases, with 6 bases spanning the gap. The germline V gene has CDR1 SGDLS and CDR2 YYNGEE. The CDR3 covers 11 residues. The CDR3 bases are TGTGCCAGCAGCCGCGGGTACGAGCAGTACTTC. Translation gives CASSRGYEQYF.

The chain combines TRBV6-5 with TRBJ1-2; 7 bases fit TRBD1. V gave up 6 bases and J gave up 5 bases; unmatched junction bases: 6. CDR1 and CDR2 (germline): MNHEY, SVGAGI. This CDR3 is 13 amino acids long. CDR3 in amino acids: CASRRQGLYGYTF. The CDR3 nucleotides read TGTGCCAGCAGACGACAGGGCCTATATGGCTACACCTTC.

The chain carries TRBV5-4 and TRBJ2-2, with TRBD1 matching over 9 bases. Per germline, CDR1 SGHNT and CDR2 YYREEE (reference sequence). Trimming cost V 4 bases and J 1 base; bases outside gene matches: 2. This CDR3 is built from 15 residues. CDR3 DNA sequence: TGTGCCAGCAGCCGGACAGGGGTGAACACCGGGGAGCTGTTTTTT. Translation: CASSRTGVNTGELFF.

This chain joins TRBV30 and TRBJ2-2; D unclear. The ends were cut back, 1 base at V and 4 bases at J, with 10 bases in the middle. Germline lookup yields CDR1 GTSNPN and CDR2 SVGIG (reference sequence). This CDR3 is built from 14 residues. CDR3 protein: CAWSGISTTGELFF. DNA of the CDR3: TGTGCCTGGAGTGGTATCTCCACCACCGGGGAGCTGTTTTTT.